Sequencing of this TCR beta chain was carried out in a study of blood T cell repertoires in COVID-19. Study-level background: COVID-19 samples collected from the United States, Italy and Spain covered acute and convalescent phases.

The germline V gene encodes CDR1 SGHVS and CDR2 FQNEAQ. Trimming cost V 1 base and J 7 bases, with 13 bases left between them. The CDR3 has 15 residues. In the authors' methods: Reference gene primer amplification gave nucleated cell count estimates. Measured with immunoSEQ multiplex PCR; TCRdb has only the in-frame clones, and not every one. For V, J and clone size, that table is used; D and trimming come from the DNA. Of around 120,000 clones listed, about 80% were seen once; the top ten hold 7% to 9.5%. The clonotype was recovered from a man in his 70s with active or convalescent COVID-19. This chain links TRBV7-8 with TRBJ1-4, with D unresolved. The source material was peripheral blood. The CDR3 DNA sequence: TGTGCCAGCAGCTTAGACGGGAGCGTGGCTGAAAAACTGTTTTTT. The encoded protein is CASSLDGSVAEKLFF.